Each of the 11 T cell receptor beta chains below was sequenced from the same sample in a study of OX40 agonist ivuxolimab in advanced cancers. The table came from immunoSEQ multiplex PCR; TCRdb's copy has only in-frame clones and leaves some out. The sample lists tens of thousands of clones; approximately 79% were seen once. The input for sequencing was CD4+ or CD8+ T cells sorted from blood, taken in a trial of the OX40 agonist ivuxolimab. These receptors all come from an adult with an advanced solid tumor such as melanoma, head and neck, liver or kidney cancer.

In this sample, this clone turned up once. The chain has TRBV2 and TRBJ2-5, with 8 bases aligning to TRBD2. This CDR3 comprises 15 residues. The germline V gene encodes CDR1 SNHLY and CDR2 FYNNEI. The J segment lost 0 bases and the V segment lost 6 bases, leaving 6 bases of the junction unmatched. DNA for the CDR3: TGTGCCAGCAGGTTCGGGGGGGGGTACCAAGAGACCCAGTACTTC. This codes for CASRFGGGYQETQYF.

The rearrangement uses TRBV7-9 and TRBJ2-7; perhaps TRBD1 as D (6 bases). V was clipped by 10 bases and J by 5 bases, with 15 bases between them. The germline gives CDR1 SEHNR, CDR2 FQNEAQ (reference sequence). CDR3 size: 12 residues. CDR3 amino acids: CAIAGAPDEQYF. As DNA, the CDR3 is TGTGCCATAGCAGGGGCGCCAGACGAGCAGTACTTC. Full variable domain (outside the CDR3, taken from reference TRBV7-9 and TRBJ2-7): DTGVSQNPRHKITKRGQNVTFRCDPISEHNRLYWYRQTLGQGPEFLTYFQNEAQLEKSRLLSDRFSAERPKGSFSTLEIQRTEQGDSAMYLCAIAGAPDEQYFGPGTRLTVT.

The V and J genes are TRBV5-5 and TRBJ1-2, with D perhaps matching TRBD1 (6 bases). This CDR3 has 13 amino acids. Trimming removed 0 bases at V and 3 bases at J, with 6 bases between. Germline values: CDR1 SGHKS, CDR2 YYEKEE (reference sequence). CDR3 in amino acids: CASSLGTDYGYTF. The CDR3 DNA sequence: TGTGCCAGCAGCTTGGGGACAGACTATGGCTACACCTTC.

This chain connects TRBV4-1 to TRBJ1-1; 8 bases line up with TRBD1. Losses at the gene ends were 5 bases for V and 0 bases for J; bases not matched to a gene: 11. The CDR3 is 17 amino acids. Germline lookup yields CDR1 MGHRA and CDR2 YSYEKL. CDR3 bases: TGCGCCAGCAGCTACGGAATTCGGACAGGGATGAACACTGAAGCTTTCTTT. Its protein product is CASSYGIRTGMNTEAFF.

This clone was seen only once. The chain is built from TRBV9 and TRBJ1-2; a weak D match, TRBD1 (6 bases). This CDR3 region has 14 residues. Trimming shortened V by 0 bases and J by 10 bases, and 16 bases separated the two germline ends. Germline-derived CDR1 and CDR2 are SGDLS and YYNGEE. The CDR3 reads CASSVVGGGRDYTF. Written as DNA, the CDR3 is TGTGCCAGCAGCGTAGTTGGAGGGGGACGCGACTACACCTTC.

CDR3 DNA sequence: TGTGCCAGCAGTTTGACAGGGGTGAGCTCCTACGAGCAGTACTTC. This codes for CASSLTGVSSYEQYF. The chain is built from TRBV27 and TRBJ2-7, with 8 bases fitting TRBD1. The CDR3 is 15 amino acids. Germline V gene lookup returns CDR1 MNHEY and CDR2 SMNVEV (reference sequence). V was clipped by 3 bases and J by 0 bases; unmatched bases: 4.

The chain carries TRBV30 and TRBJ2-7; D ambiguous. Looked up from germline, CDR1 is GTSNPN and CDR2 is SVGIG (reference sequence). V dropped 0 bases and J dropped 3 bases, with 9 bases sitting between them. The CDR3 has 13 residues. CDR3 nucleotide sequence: TGTGCCTGGAGTGTACTTGTCAGCTACGAGCAGTACTTC. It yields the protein CAWSVLVSYEQYF.

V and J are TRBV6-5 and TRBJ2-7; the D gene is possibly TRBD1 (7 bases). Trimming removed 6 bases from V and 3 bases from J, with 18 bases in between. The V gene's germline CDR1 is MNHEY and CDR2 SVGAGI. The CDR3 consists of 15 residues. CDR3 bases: TGTGCCAGCAGAAAACGCGGGACAGACTTCTACGAGCAGTACTTC. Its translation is CASRKRGTDFYEQYF.

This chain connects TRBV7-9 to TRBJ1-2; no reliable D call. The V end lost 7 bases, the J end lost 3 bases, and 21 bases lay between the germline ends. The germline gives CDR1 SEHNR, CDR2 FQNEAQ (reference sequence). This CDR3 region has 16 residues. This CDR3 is CASILFPMGRDYGYTF. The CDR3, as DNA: TGTGCCAGCATCCTATTCCCCATGGGCAGAGACTATGGCTACACCTTC. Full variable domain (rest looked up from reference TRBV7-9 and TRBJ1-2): DTGVSQNPRHKITKRGQNVTFRCDPISEHNRLYWYRQTLGQGPEFLTYFQNEAQLEKSRLLSDRFSAERPKGSFSTLEIQRTEQGDSAMYLCASILFPMGRDYGYTFGSGTRLTVV.

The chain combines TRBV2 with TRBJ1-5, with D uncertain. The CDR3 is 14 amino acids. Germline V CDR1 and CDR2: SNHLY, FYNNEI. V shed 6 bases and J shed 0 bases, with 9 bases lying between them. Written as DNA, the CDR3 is TGTGCCAGCAGCGTCAGAGTTAGCAATCAGCCCCAGCATTTT. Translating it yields CASSVRVSNQPQHF.

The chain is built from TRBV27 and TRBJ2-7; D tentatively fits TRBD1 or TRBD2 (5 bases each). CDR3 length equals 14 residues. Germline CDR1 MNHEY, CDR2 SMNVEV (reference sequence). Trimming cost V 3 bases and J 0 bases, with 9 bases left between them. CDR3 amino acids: CASSFGDRSYEQYF. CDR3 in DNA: TGTGCCAGCAGTTTCGGGGACCGCTCCTACGAGCAGTACTTC.